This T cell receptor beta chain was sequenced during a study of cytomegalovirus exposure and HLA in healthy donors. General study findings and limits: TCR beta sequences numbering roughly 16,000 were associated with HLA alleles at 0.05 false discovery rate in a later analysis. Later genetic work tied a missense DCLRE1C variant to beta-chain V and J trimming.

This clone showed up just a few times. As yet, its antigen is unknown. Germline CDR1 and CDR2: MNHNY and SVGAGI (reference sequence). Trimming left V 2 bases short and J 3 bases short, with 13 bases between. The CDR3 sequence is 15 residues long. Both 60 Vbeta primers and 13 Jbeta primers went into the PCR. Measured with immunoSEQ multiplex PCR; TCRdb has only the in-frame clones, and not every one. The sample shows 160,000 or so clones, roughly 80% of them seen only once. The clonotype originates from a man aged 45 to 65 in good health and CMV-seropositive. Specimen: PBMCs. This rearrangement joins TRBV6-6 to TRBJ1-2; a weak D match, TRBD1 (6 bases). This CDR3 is CASSYPDRSDYGYTF. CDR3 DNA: TGTGCCAGCAGTTACCCTGACAGGTCGGACTATGGCTACACCTTC.